These 32 T cell receptor beta chains share one sample of origin, sequenced in a study of CD8 T cells in ankylosing spondylitis. TCRdb re-called the 5' RACE reads with MiXCR, one entry per CDR3 protein. The table lists some 140,000 distinct CDR3 sequences, over 9.5% of them singletons, with around 4.1% in the top ten. Sequenced: blood, either unsorted or a sorted T cell fraction (not recorded which). The source of these receptors is a female donor with ankylosing spondylitis or in good health (not recorded which).

This clonotype was seen many times. The chain joins TRBV7-2 to TRBJ1-1, with D perhaps TRBD1 (5 bases). This CDR3 spans 14 amino acids. The ends were cut back, 3 bases at V and 0 bases at J, with 8 bases in the middle. CDR1 is SGHTA and CDR2 is FQGNSA in the germline V gene. The CDR3 region is CASSLGTLNTEAFF. The CDR3 nucleotides read TGTGCCAGCAGCTTGGGGACGTTGAACACTGAAGCTTTCTTT.

The chain has TRBV7-2 and TRBJ2-3; 9 bases agree with TRBD2. Looked up from germline, CDR1 is SGHTA and CDR2 is FQGNSA. This CDR3 is built from 16 residues. The V and J ends lost 5 bases and 1 base, in that order; junction bases with no gene match: 7. CDR3 protein: CASSLLAGVGTDTQYF. The CDR3 region has the DNA TGTGCCAGCAGCCTATTAGCGGGAGTCGGCACAGATACGCAGTATTTT.

This clonotype was recorded at least ten times. The gene calls are TRBV10-1 and TRBJ2-3; 8 nucleotides match TRBD2. The trim removed 0 bases at V and 5 bases at J, leaving 4 bases unmatched. This CDR3 comprises 15 residues. Germline CDR1 is WNHNN and CDR2 is SYGVQD (reference sequence). CDR3 protein: CASSESGTRGDTQYF. In DNA, the CDR3 is TGCGCCAGCAGTGAGTCCGGGACTAGAGGAGATACGCAGTATTTT.

The sample holds many counts of this clonotype. The rearrangement links TRBV12-3 or TRBV12-4 to TRBJ2-2, with TRBD1 as a possible D gene (5 bases). CDR3 size: 13 residues. V was cut by 2 bases and J by 7 bases, with 8 bases left in between. CDR3 loop: CASSLRGIGELFF. The CDR3 DNA sequence: TGTGCCAGCAGTTTAAGGGGTATCGGGGAGCTGTTTTTT.

This clonotype has a handful of counts. The CDR3 sequence is CASSYDAGGFTGELFF. The CDR3 DNA sequence: TGTGCCAGCAGTTATGATGCGGGAGGGTTCACCGGGGAGCTGTTTTTT. V is TRBV6-5 and J is TRBJ2-2; 9 nucleotides align to TRBD2. This CDR3 has 16 residues. The germline gives CDR1 MNHEY, CDR2 SVGAGI. Unmatched junction bases numbered 6, after V lost 3 bases and J lost 4 bases.

V is TRBV5-6 and J is TRBJ2-1, with D maybe TRBD2 (5 bases). V lost 3 bases, J lost 0 bases, and 16 bases lay in between. The CDR3 is made up of 17 amino acids. Germline V lookup: CDR1 SGHDT, CDR2 YYEEEE. In nucleotides, the CDR3 is TGTGCCAGCAGCTCTTTCATCGGGGTTAGCTCCTACAATGAGCAGTTCTTC. It specifies CASSSFIGVSSYNEQFF.

This clonotype was seen many times. The rearrangement links TRBV3-1 to TRBJ2-5; no clear D gene. This CDR3 has 14 residues. CDR1 LGHDT and CDR2 YNNKEL come from the germline V gene (reference sequence). V was trimmed by 0 bases and J by 4 bases, leaving 9 bases between them. CDR3: CASSQEPRPETQYF. CDR3 nucleotides: TGTGCCAGCAGCCAAGAACCGCGCCCAGAGACCCAGTACTTC.

This clonotype was seen many times. The chain combines TRBV27 with TRBJ2-7; D is unresolved. This CDR3 has 15 residues. Between the trimmed V and J ends, which lost 0 bases and 4 bases, there was a span of 13 bases. Germline V gene data show CDR1 as MNHEY and CDR2 as SMNVEV (reference sequence). CDR3 nucleotide sequence: TGTGCCAGCAGTTTATCGGCCCCTACCCGTTACGAGCAGTACTTC. Amino acid sequence: CASSLSAPTRYEQYF.

This clonotype was seen a handful of times. In nucleotides, the CDR3 is TGCAGTGCTAGGGGTGCTACTACAGGGTCCCGCAATCAGCCCCAGCATTTT. This translates into CSARGATTGSRNQPQHF. V is TRBV20-1 and J is TRBJ1-5, with D perhaps matching TRBD1 (6 bases). Germline CDR1 DFQATT, CDR2 SNEGSKA (reference sequence). The CDR3 contains 17 residues. Trimming stripped 3 bases from V and 2 bases from J, with 20 bases between.

The table lists this clonotype with a few counts. The J gene is TRBJ2-7, the V gene TRBV5-5; 12 bases fit TRBD1. Germline V gene lookup returns CDR1 SGHKS and CDR2 YYEKEE (reference sequence). The J segment lost 0 bases and the V segment lost 3 bases, leaving 10 bases of the junction unmatched. This CDR3 has 18 residues. The CDR3 nucleotides read TGTGCCAGCAGCTCGTTCCCGGGACAGGGGGCAGGCTCCTACGAGCAGTACTTC. This gives the protein CASSSFPGQGAGSYEQYF. The full variable domain, rest sourced from reference TRBV5-5 and TRBJ2-7, is DAGVTQSPTHLIKTRGQQVTLRCSPISGHKSVSWYQQVLGQGPQFIFQYYEKEERGRGNFPDRFSARQFPNYSSELNVNALLLGDSALYLCASSSFPGQGAGSYEQYFGPGTRLTVT.

This clonotype was counted a few times. The chain joins TRBV5-1 to TRBJ2-4; a possible D gene is TRBD2 (6 bases). Germline CDR1 SGHRS, CDR2 YFSETQ. Deletions cut 7 bases from V and 0 bases from J, with 8 bases between. The CDR3 length is 13 residues. DNA of the CDR3: TGCGCCAGCGGGGGACTAGCCAAAAACATTCAGTACTTC. This sequence encodes CASGGLAKNIQYF.

This clonotype was seen ten or more times. This chain connects TRBV10-3 to TRBJ2-2; D gene ambiguous. The CDR3 runs to 12 residues. The V and J ends lost 11 bases and 3 bases respectively, with 10 bases between them. In germline, CDR1 is ENHRY, CDR2 SYGVKD. The CDR3 region is CAVRPDTGELFF. CDR3 sequence (DNA): TGTGCCGTCCGTCCGGACACCGGGGAGCTGTTTTTT.

This clonotype was counted only a few times. The CDR3 DNA follows: TGCGCCAGCAGCTCCGGGTACACCGGGGAGCTGTTTTTT. It is translated as CASSSGYTGELFF. The gene calls are TRBV5-1 and TRBJ2-2, with unresolved D. Germline V gene lookup returns CDR1 SGHRS and CDR2 YFSETQ. Trimming shortened V by 3 bases and J by 3 bases, and 6 bases separated the two germline ends. The CDR3 length is 13 residues.

A remark on this clonotype: A junction end diverges from the germline sequence, so it may reflect a read error. The chain combines TRBV12-5 with TRBJ2-7, with D maybe TRBD2 (7 bases). CDR1 and CDR2 from the germline V gene are LGHNT and FRNRAP. The CDR3 runs to 15 residues. CDR3 coding DNA: TGTGTTAGTGGTTTGGGGAGGGGGGGATTCTACGAGCAGTACTTC. Encoded protein: CVSGLGRGGFYEQYF. The complete variable domain, with remaining parts taken from reference TRBV12-5 and TRBJ2-7, reads DARVTQTPRHKVTEMGQEVTMRCQPILGHNTVFWYRQTMMQGLELLAYFRNRAPLDDSGMPKDRFSAEMPDATLATLKIQPSEPRDSAVYFCVSGLGRGGFYEQYFGPGTRLTVT.

This clonotype has at least ten counts. The CDR3 nucleotides read TGTGCCAGCAGTAGGGTTCCTGGAGAGACCCAGTACTTC. This translates into CASSRVPGETQYF. The chain employs TRBV12-3 or TRBV12-4 and TRBJ2-5, with no clear D. Trimming left V 5 bases short and J 4 bases short, with 11 bases between. The CDR3 spans 13 residues.

The table lists this clonotype with many counts. The J gene is TRBJ2-5, the V gene TRBV18, with TRBD1 identical over 8 bases. CDR1 and CDR2 from the germline V gene are KGHSH and LQKENI. V gave up 3 bases and J gave up 2 bases; unmatched junction bases: 2. CDR3 length: 14 amino acids. CDR3 DNA sequence: TGTGCCAGCTCACCTAACAGGGGGCAAGAGACCCAGTACTTC. It is translated as CASSPNRGQETQYF.

This clonotype was observed at least ten times. The chain joins TRBV10-1 to TRBJ2-1; 13 positions agree with TRBD2. Unmatched junction bases numbered 10, after V lost 8 bases and J lost 9 bases. Germline V lookup: CDR1 WNHNN, CDR2 SYGVQD (reference sequence). This CDR3 region has 15 residues. The CDR3 DNA is TGCGCCAGCTCTCCCGGACTAGCGGGAGAGGTTGAGCAGTTCTTC. Its translation: CASSPGLAGEVEQFF.

This clonotype was recorded at least ten times. In DNA, the CDR3 is TGTGCCAGCAGTGAAACCAGGGTCACAGATACGCAGTATTTT. Translated: CASSETRVTDTQYF. The chain is built from TRBV2 and TRBJ2-3; possibly TRBD1 for D (5 bases). The CDR3 spans 14 residues. Trimming removed 2 bases from V and 2 bases from J, with 8 bases in between. Germline lookup yields CDR1 SNHLY and CDR2 FYNNEI.

To note about this clonotype: A much larger clone lies one base from this, so it may be a read error. This chain uses TRBV20-1 with TRBJ2-7; the D gene is possibly TRBD2 (5 bases). The CDR3 has 13 amino acids. Per the germline V gene, CDR1 is DFQATT and CDR2 is SNEGSKA (reference sequence). The CDR3 region is CSASGGSGYEQSF. The CDR3, as DNA: TGCAGTGCTAGTGGAGGCTCCGGGTACGAGCAGTCCTTC.

This clonotype was seen many times. This sequence joins TRBV18 and TRBJ1-5; D uncertain. The germline V gene has CDR1 KGHSH and CDR2 LQKENI. CDR3 length equals 13 residues. V shed 5 bases and J shed 0 bases, with 5 bases lying between them. In nucleotides, the CDR3 is TGTGCCAGCTCATCTTATAGCAATCAGCCCCAGCATTTT. As protein: CASSSYSNQPQHF. Supplemented by reference TRBV18 and TRBJ1-5, the full variable domain reads NAGVMQNPRHLVRRRGQEARLRCSPMKGHSHVYWYRQLPEEGLKFMVYLQKENIIDESGMPKERFSAEFPKEGPSILRIQQVVRGDSAAYFCASSSYSNQPQHFGDGTRLSIL.

This clonotype was recorded at least ten times. This rearrangement joins TRBV3-1 to TRBJ2-7; D possibly corresponds to TRBD1 (6 bases). Trimming left V 1 base short and J 5 bases short, with 15 bases between. The germline CDR1 and CDR2 sequences are LGHDT and YNNKEL (reference sequence). The CDR3 runs 15 residues. For the CDR3, the DNA is TGTGCCAGCAGCCAAGTCCCGGCAGGGGACCACGAGCAGTACTTC. Protein sequence: CASSQVPAGDHEQYF.

In its sample, this clonotype was seen many times. CDR3 sequence: CASSLGSGTATGELFF. The CDR3 region has the DNA TGCGCCAGCAGCTTGGGGTCCGGGACAGCCACCGGGGAGCTGTTTTTT. J is TRBJ2-2 and V is TRBV5-1; 7 nucleotides match TRBD1. This CDR3 has 16 residues. Trimming took 0 bases from V and 4 from J; bases not matched to a gene: 6. Germline V CDR1 and CDR2: SGHRS, YFSETQ.

At least ten counts were recorded for this clonotype. This rearrangement joins TRBV28 to TRBJ2-3; no definite D call. V lost 5 bases and J 2 bases, leaving 11 bases between the germline ends. The CDR3 consists of 14 residues. Germline V gene lookup returns CDR1 MDHEN and CDR2 SYDVKM. CDR3 nucleotides: TGTGCCAGCAGTCCACTCCACCCCACAGATACGCAGTATTTT. Translation: CASSPLHPTDTQYF. Complete variable domain (other parts from reference TRBV28 and TRBJ2-3): DVKVTQSSRYLVKRTGEKVFLECVQDMDHENMFWYRQDPGLGLRLIYFSYDVKMKEKGDIPEGYSVSREKKERFSLILESASTNQTSMYLCASSPLHPTDTQYFGPGTRLTVL.

V and J are TRBV11-3 and TRBJ1-2; unclear D gene. V lost 0 bases, J lost 7 bases, and 15 bases lay in between. This CDR3 is built from 15 residues. CDR1 SGHNT and CDR2 YENEEA come from the germline V gene. In DNA, the CDR3 is TGTGCCAGCAGCTTAGATGTCGTCCCGGATGCTGGCTACACCTTC. Translated: CASSLDVVPDAGYTF.

This CDR3 is CASSPQMGQGETQYF. In nucleotides, the CDR3 is TGTGCCAGCAGTCCCCAGATGGGGCAGGGTGAGACCCAGTACTTC. The genes are TRBV28 and TRBJ2-5; D might be TRBD1 (5 bases). Trimming pared 5 bases from V and 5 bases from J, leaving 18 bases between. Germline values: CDR1 MDHEN, CDR2 SYDVKM. The CDR3 loop spans 15 amino acids.

This clonotype was seen at least ten times. The chain joins TRBV20-1 to TRBJ2-2, with D hard to call. The CDR3 is made up of 19 amino acids. From germline, CDR1 is DFQATT and CDR2 SNEGSKA (reference sequence). Trimming took off 1 base at V and 0 bases at J, with 21 bases between the two ends. DNA of the CDR3: TGCAGTGCTAGAGGCGCCCTTGGGTCAAGCGCTACGAACACCGGGGAGCTGTTTTTT. As protein: CSARGALGSSATNTGELFF.

Many counts were recorded for this clonotype. The V call is TRBV12-3 or TRBV12-4, the J call TRBJ1-5; the match to TRBD1 covers 7 bases. This CDR3 is 14 amino acids long. Unmatched junction bases numbered 6, after V lost 6 bases and J lost 4 bases. CDR3 in amino acids: CASRPGTVNQPQHF. Here the CDR3 DNA reads TGTGCCAGCAGACCCGGGACAGTGAATCAGCCCCAGCATTTT.

The rearrangement joins TRBV5-6 to TRBJ2-1; 13 bases align to TRBD2. CDR1 is SGHDT, CDR2 YYEEEE, per germline. V lost 0 bases and J lost 5; bases outside the gene matches: 5. The CDR3 consists of 17 residues. CDR3 coding DNA: TGTGCCAGCAGCTTGGGGGGGACTAGCGGGATGGACAATGAGCAGTTCTTC. It is translated as CASSLGGTSGMDNEQFF. The full variable domain, in which reference TRBV5-6 and TRBJ2-1 provide the parts outside the CDR3, is DAGVTQSPTHLIKTRGQQVTLRCSPKSGHDTVSWYQQALGQGPQFIFQYYEEEERQRGNFPDRFSGHQFPNYSSELNVNALLLGDSALYLCASSLGGTSGMDNEQFFGPGTRLTVL.

This clonotype has more than one count but fewer than ten. The chain carries TRBV6-1 and TRBJ2-1; possibly TRBD1 for D (5 bases). The CDR3 extends over 14 amino acids. Germline CDR1 MNHNS, CDR2 SASEGT. V was clipped by 6 bases and J by 8 bases, with 17 bases between them. The CDR3 region has the DNA TGTGCCAGCAGGATGACAGAAATTAGGGATGAGCAGTTCTTC. It specifies CASRMTEIRDEQFF.

This clonotype was found a few times. The chain couples TRBV7-2 to TRBJ2-2, with D uncertain. From germline, CDR1 is SGHTA and CDR2 FQGNSA. The CDR3 loop spans 16 amino acids. V gave up 5 bases and J gave up 4 bases, with 17 bases separating them. CDR3 residues: CASSLISYPSTGELFF. The DNA for the CDR3 is TGTGCCAGCAGCCTCATTTCGTACCCGAGCACCGGGGAGCTGTTTTTT. Complete variable domain (other parts from reference TRBV7-2 and TRBJ2-2): GAGVSQSPSNKVTEKGKDVELRCDPISGHTALYWYRQSLGQGLEFLIYFQGNSAPDKSGLPSDRFSAERTGGSVSTLTIQRTQQEDSAVYLCASSLISYPSTGELFFGEGSRLTVL.

This clonotype has at least ten counts. The chain links TRBV27 to TRBJ2-7; D is unresolved. The germline V gene encodes CDR1 MNHEY and CDR2 SMNVEV (reference sequence). V lost 0 bases and J lost 0, with 6 bases in between. The CDR3 is 14 residues long. This CDR3 reads CASSLSLASYEQYF. The CDR3 nucleotides read TGTGCCAGCAGTTTATCGCTCGCCTCCTACGAGCAGTACTTC.

This rearrangement joins TRBV7-2 to TRBJ2-7; 7 bases fit TRBD2. The CDR3 totals 15 residues. Germline lookup yields CDR1 SGHTA and CDR2 FQGNSA. The V gene end was trimmed by 4 bases and the J gene end by 1 base; junction bases not matched to a gene: 7. This CDR3 is CASSSRDYQSYEQYF. The CDR3 DNA follows: TGTGCCAGCAGCTCCCGGGACTACCAGTCCTACGAGCAGTACTTC.